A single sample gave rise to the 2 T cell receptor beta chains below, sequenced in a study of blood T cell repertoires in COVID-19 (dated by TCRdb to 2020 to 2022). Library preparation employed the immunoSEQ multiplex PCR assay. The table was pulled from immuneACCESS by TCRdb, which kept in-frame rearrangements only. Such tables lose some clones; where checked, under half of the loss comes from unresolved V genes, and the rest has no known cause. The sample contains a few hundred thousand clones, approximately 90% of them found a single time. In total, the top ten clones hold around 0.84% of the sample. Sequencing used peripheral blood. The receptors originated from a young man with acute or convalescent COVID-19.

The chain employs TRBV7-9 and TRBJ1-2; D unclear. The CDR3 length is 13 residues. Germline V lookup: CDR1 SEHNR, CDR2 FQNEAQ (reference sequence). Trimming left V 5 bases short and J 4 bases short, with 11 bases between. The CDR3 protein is CASSIGLAYGYTF. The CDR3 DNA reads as TGTGCCAGCAGCATTGGACTAGCCTATGGCTACACCTTC.

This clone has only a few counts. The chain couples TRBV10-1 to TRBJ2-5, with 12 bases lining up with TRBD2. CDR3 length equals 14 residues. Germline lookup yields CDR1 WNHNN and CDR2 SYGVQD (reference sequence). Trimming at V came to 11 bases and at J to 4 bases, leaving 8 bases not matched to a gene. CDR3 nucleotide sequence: TGCGCCCGGAGTACTAGCGGGAGGTTAGAGACCCAGTACTTC. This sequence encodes CARSTSGRLETQYF.